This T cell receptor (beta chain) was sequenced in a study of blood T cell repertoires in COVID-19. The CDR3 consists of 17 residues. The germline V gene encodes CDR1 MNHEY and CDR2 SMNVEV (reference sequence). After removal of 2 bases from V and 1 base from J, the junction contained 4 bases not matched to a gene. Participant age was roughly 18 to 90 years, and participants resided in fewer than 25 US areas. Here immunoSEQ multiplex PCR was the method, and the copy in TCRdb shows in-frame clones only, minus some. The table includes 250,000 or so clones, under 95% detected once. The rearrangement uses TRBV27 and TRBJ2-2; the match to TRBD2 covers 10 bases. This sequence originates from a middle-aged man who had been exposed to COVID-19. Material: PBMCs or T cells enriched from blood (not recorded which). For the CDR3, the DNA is TGTGCCAGCAGTTTAGACGGGACTAGCGTGAACACCGGGGAGCTGTTTTTT. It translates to CASSLDGTSVNTGELFF.